The clone carrying this TCR beta chain occurred many times. Its antigen remains unidentified. An absence of ophthalmopathy progression within 18 months meant stable Graves' hyperthyroidism. Patients aged 18 to 65 had newly diagnosed hyperthyroidism lasting under 2 months. The data belong to a study of T cells in Graves' hyperthyroidism and ophthalmopathy. The overall study: Peripheral blood specimens were obtained at initial diagnosis, prior to any treatment. Overall study findings and caveats: Median prediction lead before ophthalmopathy onset was about 6.3 months with the model.

TCR beta CDR3 regions were amplified from RNA. HTBI primers drove first-round RT-PCR of the TCR CDR3. A single record per CDR3 protein comes from TCRdb applying MiXCR to the multiplex PCR reads. The top ten hold 8% to 9% of the sample, which has 800,000 or so distinct CDR3 sequences, 38% seen once. The CDR3 totals 12 residues. Germline V gene data show CDR1 as SNHLY and CDR2 as FYNNEI. V was pared by 7 bases and J by 6 bases, with 13 bases between. The source is a man between 18 and 35 years old with Graves' hyperthyroidism. Sequenced: blood. This rearrangement joins TRBV2 to TRBJ2-7, with D tentatively TRBD2 (5 bases). This chain's CDR3 is CASTKVRAEQYF. The CDR3 coding sequence is TGTGCCAGCACCAAGGTGAGGGCCGAGCAGTACTTC.